This note documents a single T cell receptor beta chain sequence. Its antigen is unidentified. The data stem from a study of shared clonotypes between healthy human individuals. General study results and limits: The small donor group covered limited genetic and exposure diversity.

Sequencing was performed with immunoSEQ multiplex PCR; in TCRdb, only in-frame clones are kept and a portion is missing. The sample holds about 380,000 clones, 95% to 97% seen once. What was sequenced was memory CD8+ T cells sorted from blood. Documented subset: CD45RO+ cells pooled with CCR7-negative TemRA cells. This TCR was sampled from a man aged 25 to 45 in good health.

The chain's CDR3 is CAISESGGASTDTQYF. In DNA form, the CDR3 reads TGTGCCATCAGTGAGTCTGGCGGGGCTAGCACAGATACGCAGTATTTT. The V and J genes are TRBV10-3 and TRBJ2-3, with D maybe TRBD2 (6 bases). V was pared by 0 bases and J by 0 bases, with 10 bases between. This CDR3 spans 16 amino acids. In germline, CDR1 is ENHRY, CDR2 SYGVKD.